The clone carrying this T cell receptor (beta chain) appeared a single time. This sample was taken from a study of blood T cell repertoires in COVID-19. Study details: COVID-19 samples from acute and convalescent phases originated in the United States, Italy and Spain. T cells, B-cell-depleted T cells, or PBMCs provided the cDNA or gDNA that served as material.

Trimming left V 0 bases short and J 4 bases short, with 19 bases between. This CDR3 region has 18 residues. In germline, CDR1 is MNHNS, CDR2 SASEGT. The study assigned cohorts using participant-reported clinical history. Two negative PCRs, clearance, or symptom resolution were required of recovered Cohort 3 donors. Only in-frame clones appear in the TCRdb table, and some are missing; sequencing was by immunoSEQ multiplex PCR. The sample holds over 200,000 clones; about four fifths are singletons and the top ten take under 2%. The V and J genes are TRBV6-1 and TRBJ1-5, with unresolved D. The sample consisted of PBMCs or T cells enriched from blood (not recorded which). This receptor was obtained from a man aged 55-75 years who had recovered from COVID-19. CDR3 loop: CASSEARIVQQANQPQHF. The DNA of the CDR3 is TGTGCCAGCAGTGAAGCGCGTATTGTTCAGCAGGCAAATCAGCCCCAGCATTTT.